Each of the 5 T cell receptor beta chains below was sequenced from the same sample in a study of blood T cell repertoires in COVID-19. Assay: immunoSEQ multiplex PCR; the TCRdb copy retains only in-frame clones and omits some. Here the sample spans 250,000 to 300,000 clones, almost 90% being singletons. The sequenced sample was peripheral blood. These receptors were taken from a woman in her twenties or thirties with COVID-19, enrolled during active disease.

This chain uses TRBV5-4 with TRBJ2-1; the D gene is possibly TRBD1 (5 bases). The CDR3 extends over 16 amino acids. Germline CDR1 reads SGHNT; CDR2 reads YYREEE (reference sequence). The ends were cut back, 3 bases at V and 0 bases at J, with 13 bases in the middle. In DNA, the CDR3 is TGTGCCAGCAGCTCCCCTCGACAGCGCTCCTACAATGAGCAGTTCTTC. Residues: CASSSPRQRSYNEQFF.

The chain couples TRBV6-2 or TRBV6-3 to TRBJ1-1; D not certain. Trimming pared 2 bases from V and 4 bases from J, leaving 11 bases between. The germline CDR1 and CDR2 sequences are MNHEY and SVGEGT. The CDR3 runs 14 residues. DNA for the CDR3: TGTGCCAGCAGTTACGAGGGTCTGGGCACTGAAGCTTTCTTT. Translation: CASSYEGLGTEAFF.

This clone was observed once. The chain links TRBV5-4 to TRBJ2-7; D is unclear. The CDR3 has 12 residues. Germline CDR1 SGHNT, CDR2 YYREEE (reference sequence). The V and J ends lost 2 bases and 4 bases respectively, with 7 bases between them. CDR3 sequence reads: CASSFRGYEQYF. CDR3 sequence (DNA): TGTGCCAGCAGCTTTCGAGGATACGAGCAGTACTTC.

The chain recombines TRBV7-9 with TRBJ2-7; 10 bases fit TRBD2. The J segment lost 3 bases and the V segment lost 3 bases, leaving 8 bases of the junction unmatched. Germline V gene sequence: CDR1 SEHNR, CDR2 FQNEAQ (reference sequence). CDR3 length: 16 residues. For the CDR3, the DNA is TGTGCCAGCAGCTTGCTTGGGACTAGCGCCTACTACGAGCAGTACTTC. Its protein product is CASSLLGTSAYYEQYF.

The CDR3 is CASSLLPGGGSGELFF. For the CDR3, the DNA is TGTGCCAGCAGCCTCCTGCCGGGTGGCGGGTCCGGGGAGCTGTTTTTT. V is TRBV4-2 and J is TRBJ2-2, with D tentatively TRBD2 (5 bases). The CDR3 is 16 amino acids. V dropped 4 bases and J dropped 6 bases, with 18 bases sitting between them. In germline, CDR1 is LGHNA, CDR2 YNFKEQ.